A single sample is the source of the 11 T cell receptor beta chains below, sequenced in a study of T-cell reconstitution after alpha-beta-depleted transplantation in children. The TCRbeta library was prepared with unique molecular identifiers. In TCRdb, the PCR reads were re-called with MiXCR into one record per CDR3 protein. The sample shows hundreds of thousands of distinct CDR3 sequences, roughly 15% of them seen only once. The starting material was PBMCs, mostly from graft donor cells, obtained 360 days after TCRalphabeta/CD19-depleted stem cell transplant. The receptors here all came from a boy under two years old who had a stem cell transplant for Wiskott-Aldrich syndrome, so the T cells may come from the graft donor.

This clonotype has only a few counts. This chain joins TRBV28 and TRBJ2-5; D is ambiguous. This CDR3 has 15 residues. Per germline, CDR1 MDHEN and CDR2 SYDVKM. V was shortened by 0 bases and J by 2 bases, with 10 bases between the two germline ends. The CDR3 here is CASSLWGGKQETQYF. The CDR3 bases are TGTGCCAGCAGTTTATGGGGCGGTAAACAAGAGACCCAGTACTTC.

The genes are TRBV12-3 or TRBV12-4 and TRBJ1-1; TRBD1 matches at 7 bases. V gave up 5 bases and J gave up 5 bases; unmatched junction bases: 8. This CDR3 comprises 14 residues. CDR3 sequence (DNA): TGTGCCAGCAGTATCCCCGGGACAGTTACTGAAGCTTTCTTT. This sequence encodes CASSIPGTVTEAFF.

CDR3 residues: CATQIRGAEDTQYF. The CDR3 nucleotides are TGTGCCACACAGATCAGGGGGGCTGAGGATACGCAGTATTTT. The V and J genes are TRBV15 and TRBJ2-3; D perhaps matches TRBD1 (7 bases). Germline lookup yields CDR1 LNHNV and CDR2 YYDKDF (reference sequence). The V and J ends lost 9 bases and 6 bases respectively, with 19 bases between them. This CDR3 has 14 residues.

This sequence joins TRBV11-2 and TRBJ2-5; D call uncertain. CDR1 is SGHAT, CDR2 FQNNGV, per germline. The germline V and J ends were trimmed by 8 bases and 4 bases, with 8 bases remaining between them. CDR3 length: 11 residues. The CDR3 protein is CASLVGETQYF. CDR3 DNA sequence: TGTGCCAGCCTGGTTGGAGAGACCCAGTACTTC.

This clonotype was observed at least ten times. The CDR3 bases are TGTGCCAGCAGTTTAGCAAAAAGGCCCTACGAGCAGTACTTC. Protein: CASSLAKRPYEQYF. The chain links TRBV12-3 or TRBV12-4 to TRBJ2-7; D is unclear. V lost 0 bases, J lost 2 bases, and 8 bases lay in between. The CDR3 spans 14 residues.

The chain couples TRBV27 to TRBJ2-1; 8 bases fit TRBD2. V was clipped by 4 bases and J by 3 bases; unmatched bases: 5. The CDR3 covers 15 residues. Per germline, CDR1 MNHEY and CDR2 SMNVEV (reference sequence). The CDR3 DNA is TGTGCCAGCAGTTCCGGGAGGGCCAACTACAATGAGCAGTTCTTC. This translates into CASSSGRANYNEQFF.

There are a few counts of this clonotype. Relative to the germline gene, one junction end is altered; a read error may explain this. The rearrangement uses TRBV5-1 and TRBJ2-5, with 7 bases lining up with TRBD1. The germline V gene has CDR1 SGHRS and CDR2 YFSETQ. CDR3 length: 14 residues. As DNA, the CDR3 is TGTGCCAGCAGCTTAGCGACAGGGCAAGAGACCCAGTACTTC. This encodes CASSLATGQETQYF. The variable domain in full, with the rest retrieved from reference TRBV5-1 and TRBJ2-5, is KAGVTQTPRYLIKTRGQQVTLSCSPISGHRSVSWYQQTPGQGLQFLFEYFSETQRNKGNFPGRFSGRQFSNSRSEMNVSTLELGDSALYLCASSLATGQETQYFGPGTRLLVL.

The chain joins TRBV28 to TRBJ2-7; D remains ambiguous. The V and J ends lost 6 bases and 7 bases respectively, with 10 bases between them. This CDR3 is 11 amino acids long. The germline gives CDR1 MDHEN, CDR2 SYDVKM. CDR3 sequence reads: CASRTLGEQYF. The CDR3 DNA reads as TGTGCCAGCAGAACCCTTGGGGAGCAGTACTTC.

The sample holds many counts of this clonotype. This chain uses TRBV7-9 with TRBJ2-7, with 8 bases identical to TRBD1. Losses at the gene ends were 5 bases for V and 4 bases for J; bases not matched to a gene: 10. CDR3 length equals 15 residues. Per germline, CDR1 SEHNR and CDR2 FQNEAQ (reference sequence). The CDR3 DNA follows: TGTGCCAGCAGCCCACCCGGGACAGGTCCTTACGAGCAGTACTTC. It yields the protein CASSPPGTGPYEQYF.

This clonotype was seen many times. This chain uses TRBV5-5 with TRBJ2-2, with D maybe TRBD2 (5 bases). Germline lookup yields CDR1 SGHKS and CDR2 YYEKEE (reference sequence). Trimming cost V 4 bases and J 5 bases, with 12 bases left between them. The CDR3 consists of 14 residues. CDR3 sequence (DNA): TGTGCCAGCAGCCGAGGGTTACCTACCGGGGAGCTGTTTTTT. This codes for CASSRGLPTGELFF.

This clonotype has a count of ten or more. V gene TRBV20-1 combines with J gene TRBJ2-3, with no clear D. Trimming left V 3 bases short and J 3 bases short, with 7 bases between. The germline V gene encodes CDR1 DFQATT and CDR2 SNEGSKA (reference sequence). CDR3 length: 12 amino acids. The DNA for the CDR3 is TGCAGTGCTAGGGTCTCTACAGATACGCAGTATTTT. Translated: CSARVSTDTQYF.